This T cell receptor (beta chain) was captured in a study of shared clonotypes between healthy human individuals. The overall study: Plates per donor: three CD4 naive, three CD4 memory, two CD8 naive, one CD8 memory.

Researchers ran the assay at a deep level. The table came from immunoSEQ multiplex PCR; TCRdb's copy has only in-frame clones and leaves some out. The table includes over 800,000 clones, nearly 95% detected once. The CDR3 length is 16 residues. V lost 1 base, J lost 4 bases, and 16 bases lay in between. The germline gives CDR1 MGHRA, CDR2 YSYEKL. Terminally differentiated effector memory CD45RA+ cells were left out of the naive CD8 fraction, which was CD45RO-negative and positively selected for CCR7. The chain uses TRBV4-1 and TRBJ1-1; D is unclear. This TCR derives from a man aged 30-40 years in good health. Specimen: naive CD8+ T cells sorted from blood. In DNA, the CDR3 is TGCGCCAGCAGCCAAGCAGACATCATGAGAGGCACTGAAGCTTTCTTT. Its translation is CASSQADIMRGTEAFF.